A single T cell receptor (beta chain) is shown here with its context. The CDR3 covers 16 residues. V dropped 2 bases and J dropped 1 base, with 11 bases sitting between them. CDR1 and CDR2 (germline): LNHNV, YYDKDF (reference sequence). 13 Jbeta primers and 60 Vbeta primers were used for the PCR. The repertoire was sequenced with immunoSEQ multiplex PCR; TCRdb's copy has only in-frame clones and lacks some. The sample holds approximately 110,000 clones, 60% to 80% seen once. The data belong to a study of cytomegalovirus exposure and HLA in healthy donors. While unrecorded immune exposures were likely, the donors were nominally healthy when sampled.

Sequencing was performed on PBMCs. This clonotype was sampled from a man between 18 and 35 years old in good health and CMV-seropositive. The genes are TRBV15 and TRBJ1-4; D uncertain. CDR3 DNA: TGTGCCACCAGCAGACCCCAGGTCCGAACTAATGAAAAACTGTTTTTT. This translates into CATSRPQVRTNEKLFF.